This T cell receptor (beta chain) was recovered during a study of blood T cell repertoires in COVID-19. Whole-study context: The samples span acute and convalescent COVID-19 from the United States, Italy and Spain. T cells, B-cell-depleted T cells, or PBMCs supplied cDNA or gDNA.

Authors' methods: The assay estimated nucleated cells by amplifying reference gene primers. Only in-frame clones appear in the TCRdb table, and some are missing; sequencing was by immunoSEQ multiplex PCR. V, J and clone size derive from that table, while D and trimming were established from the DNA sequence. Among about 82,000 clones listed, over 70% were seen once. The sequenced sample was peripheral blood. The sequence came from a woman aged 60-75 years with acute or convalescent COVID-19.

CDR3 sequence (DNA): TGTGCCAGTAGTATAGCCTCATTTGGACAGGGGAGTCAGCCCCAGCATTTT. It specifies CASSIASFGQGSQPQHF. The chain links TRBV19 to TRBJ1-5, with 9 bases that match TRBD1. CDR1 and CDR2 (germline): LNHDA, SQIVND (reference sequence). The V and J ends lost 1 base and 6 bases, in that order; junction bases with no gene match: 10. The CDR3 consists of 17 residues.